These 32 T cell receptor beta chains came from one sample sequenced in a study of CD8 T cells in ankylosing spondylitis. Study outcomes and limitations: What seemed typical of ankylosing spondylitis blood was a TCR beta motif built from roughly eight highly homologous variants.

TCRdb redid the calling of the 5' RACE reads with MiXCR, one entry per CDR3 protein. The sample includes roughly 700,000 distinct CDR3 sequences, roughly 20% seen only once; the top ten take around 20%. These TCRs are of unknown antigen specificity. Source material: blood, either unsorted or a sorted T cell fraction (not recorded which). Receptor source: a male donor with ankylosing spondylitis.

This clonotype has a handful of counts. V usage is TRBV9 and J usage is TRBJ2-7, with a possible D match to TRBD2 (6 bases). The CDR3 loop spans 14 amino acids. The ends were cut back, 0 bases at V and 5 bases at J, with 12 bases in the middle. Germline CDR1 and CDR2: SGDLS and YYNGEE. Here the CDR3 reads CASSVGVGGNEQYF. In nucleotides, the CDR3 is TGTGCCAGCAGCGTAGGGGTCGGGGGAAACGAGCAGTACTTC.

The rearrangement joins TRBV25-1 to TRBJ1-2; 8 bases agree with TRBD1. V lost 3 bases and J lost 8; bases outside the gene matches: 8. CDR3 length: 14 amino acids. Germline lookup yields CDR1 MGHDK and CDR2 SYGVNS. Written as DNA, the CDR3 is TGTGCCAGCAGTGAGGGTCAGGGGGCGGGCGGCTACACCTTC. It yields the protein CASSEGQGAGGYTF.

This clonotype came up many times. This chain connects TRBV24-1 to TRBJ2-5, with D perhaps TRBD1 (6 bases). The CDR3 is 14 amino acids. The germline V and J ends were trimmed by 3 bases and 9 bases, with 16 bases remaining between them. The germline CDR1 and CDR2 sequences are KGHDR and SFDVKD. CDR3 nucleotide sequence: TGTGCCACCAGTGATAAGGGGGAGAATCAGGCCCAGTACTTC. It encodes CATSDKGENQAQYF.

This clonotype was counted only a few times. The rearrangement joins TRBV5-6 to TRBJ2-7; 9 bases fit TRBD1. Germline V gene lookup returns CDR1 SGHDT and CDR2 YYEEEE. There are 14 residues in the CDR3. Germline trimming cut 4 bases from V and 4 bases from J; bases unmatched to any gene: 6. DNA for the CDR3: TGTGCCAGCAGCGCCGGGACAGGGATTTACGAGCAGTACTTC. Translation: CASSAGTGIYEQYF.

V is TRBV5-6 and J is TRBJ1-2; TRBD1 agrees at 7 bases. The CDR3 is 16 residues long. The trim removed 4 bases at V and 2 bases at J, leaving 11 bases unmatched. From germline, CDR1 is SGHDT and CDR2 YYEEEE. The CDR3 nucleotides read TGTGCCAGCAGCACATCACACAAGGGACAGAACTATGGCTACACCTTC. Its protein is CASSTSHKGQNYGYTF.

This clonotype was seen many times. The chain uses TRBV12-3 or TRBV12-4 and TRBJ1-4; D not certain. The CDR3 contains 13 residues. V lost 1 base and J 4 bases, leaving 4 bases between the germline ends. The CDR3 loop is CASSLVNNEKLFF. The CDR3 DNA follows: TGTGCCAGCAGTTTAGTCAATAATGAAAAACTGTTTTTT.

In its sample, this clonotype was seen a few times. The CDR3 spells CASSFPSGSQETQYF. In DNA form, the CDR3 reads TGTGCCAGCAGCTTTCCCAGTGGGAGTCAAGAGACCCAGTACTTC. The chain uses TRBV7-2 and TRBJ2-5, with D possibly being TRBD2 (5 bases). Deletions cut 3 bases from V and 2 bases from J, with 13 bases between. The CDR3 is 15 residues long. Germline V gene data show CDR1 as SGHTA and CDR2 as FQGNSA.

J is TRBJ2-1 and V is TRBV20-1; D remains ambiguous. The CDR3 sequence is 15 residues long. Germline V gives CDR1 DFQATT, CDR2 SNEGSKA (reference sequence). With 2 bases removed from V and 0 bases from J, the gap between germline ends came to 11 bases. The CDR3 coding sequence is TGCAGTGCTAGAAGTGTACAGAACTCCTACAATGAGCAGTTCTTC. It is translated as CSARSVQNSYNEQFF.

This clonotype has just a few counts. CDR3 region: CASSRQGLGDTQYF. The CDR3 nucleotides read TGTGCCAGTAGTAGACAGGGGCTCGGAGATACGCAGTATTTT. The rearrangement joins TRBV19 to TRBJ2-3; 8 bases agree with TRBD1. CDR3 length equals 14 residues. Germline CDR1 reads LNHDA; CDR2 reads SQIVND (reference sequence). V was clipped by 4 bases and J by 5 bases; unmatched bases: 5.

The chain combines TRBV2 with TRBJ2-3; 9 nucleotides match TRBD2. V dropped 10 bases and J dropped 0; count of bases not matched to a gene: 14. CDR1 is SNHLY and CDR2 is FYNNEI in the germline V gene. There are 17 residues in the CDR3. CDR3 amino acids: CANLPLAGLASTDTQYF. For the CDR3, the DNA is TGTGCCAACCTGCCCCTAGCGGGGTTGGCTAGCACAGATACGCAGTATTTT.

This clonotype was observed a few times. This CDR3 is CASSPLEADNSPLHF. The CDR3 bases are TGTGCCAGCAGCCCCCTGGAGGCTGATAATTCACCCCTCCACTTT. This chain connects TRBV11-2 to TRBJ1-6; no definite D call. The germline CDR1 and CDR2 sequences are SGHAT and FQNNGV. Trimming cost V 5 bases and J 5 bases, with 13 bases left between them. The CDR3 loop spans 15 amino acids. The whole variable domain, remainder taken from reference TRBV11-2 and TRBJ1-6, is EAGVAQSPRYKIIEKRQSVAFWCNPISGHATLYWYQQILGQGPKLLIQFQNNGVVDDSQLPKDRFSAERLKGVDSTLKIQPAKLEDSAVYLCASSPLEADNSPLHFGNGTRLTVT.

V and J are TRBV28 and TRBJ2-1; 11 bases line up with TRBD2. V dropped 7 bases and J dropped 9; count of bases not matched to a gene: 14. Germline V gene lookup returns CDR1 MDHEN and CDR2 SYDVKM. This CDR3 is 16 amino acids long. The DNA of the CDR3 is TGTGCCAGCACCCCACAGGGGGCTAGCGGGAGGTCTGAGCAGTTCTTC. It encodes CASTPQGASGRSEQFF.

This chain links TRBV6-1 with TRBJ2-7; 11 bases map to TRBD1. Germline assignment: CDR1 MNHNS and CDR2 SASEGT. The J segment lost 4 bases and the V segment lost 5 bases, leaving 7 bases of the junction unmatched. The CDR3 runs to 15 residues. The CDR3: CASSRGDRGVYEQYF. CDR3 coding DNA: TGTGCCAGCAGTCGGGGGGACAGGGGGGTTTACGAGCAGTACTTC.

CDR3 nucleotides: TGCGCCAGCAGCCAAGTCGGGGGAGCGCTATCCTACAATGAGCAGTTCTTC. Amino acids: CASSQVGGALSYNEQFF. The genes are TRBV4-1 and TRBJ2-1, with D possibly being TRBD2 (6 bases). The CDR3 has 17 amino acids. Trimming stripped 1 base from V and 1 base from J, with 14 bases between. CDR1 is MGHRA, CDR2 YSYEKL, per germline.

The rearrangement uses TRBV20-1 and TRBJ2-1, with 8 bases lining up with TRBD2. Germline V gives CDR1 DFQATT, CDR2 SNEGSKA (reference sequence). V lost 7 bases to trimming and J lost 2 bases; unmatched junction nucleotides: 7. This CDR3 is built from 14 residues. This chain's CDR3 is CSGHTSGAYNEQFF. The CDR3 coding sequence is TGCAGTGGCCATACTAGCGGCGCCTACAATGAGCAGTTCTTC.

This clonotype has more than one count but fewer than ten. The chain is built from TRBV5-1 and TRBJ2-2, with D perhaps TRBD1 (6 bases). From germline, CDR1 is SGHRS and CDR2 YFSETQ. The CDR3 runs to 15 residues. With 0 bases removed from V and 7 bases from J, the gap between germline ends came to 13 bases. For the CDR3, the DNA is TGCGCCAGCAGCTTGGAGCAGGGGCCGGGCGGGGAGCTGTTTTTT. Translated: CASSLEQGPGGELFF.

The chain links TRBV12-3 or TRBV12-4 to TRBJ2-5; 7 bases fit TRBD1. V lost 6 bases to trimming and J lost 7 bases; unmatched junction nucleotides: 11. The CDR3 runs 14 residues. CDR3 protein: CASSPGGRLATQYF. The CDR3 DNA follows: TGTGCCAGCAGCCCAGGGGGACGGTTGGCGACCCAGTACTTC.

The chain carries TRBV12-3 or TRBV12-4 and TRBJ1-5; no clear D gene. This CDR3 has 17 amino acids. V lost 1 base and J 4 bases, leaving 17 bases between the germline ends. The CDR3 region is CASSLVGKDFLNQPQHF. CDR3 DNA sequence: TGTGCCAGCAGTTTAGTAGGCAAGGACTTCCTTAATCAGCCCCAGCATTTT.

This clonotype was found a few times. The CDR3 sequence is CASSLEGQQYGYTF. For the CDR3, the DNA is TGCGCCAGCAGCTTGGAGGGACAGCAATATGGCTACACCTTC. This rearrangement joins TRBV5-1 to TRBJ1-2, with TRBD1 matching 7 bases. The CDR3 runs to 14 residues. The germline V gene encodes CDR1 SGHRS and CDR2 YFSETQ. V trimming: 0 bases; J trimming: 5 bases; junction bases outside the gene matches: 4.

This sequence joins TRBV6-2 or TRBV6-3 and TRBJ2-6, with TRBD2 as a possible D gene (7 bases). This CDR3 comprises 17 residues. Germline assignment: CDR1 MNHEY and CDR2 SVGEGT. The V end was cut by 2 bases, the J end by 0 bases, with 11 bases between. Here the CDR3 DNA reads TGTGCCAGCAGTTACAGGGGGGGTAGCTCTGGGGCCAACGTCCTGACTTTC. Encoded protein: CASSYRGGSSGANVLTF.

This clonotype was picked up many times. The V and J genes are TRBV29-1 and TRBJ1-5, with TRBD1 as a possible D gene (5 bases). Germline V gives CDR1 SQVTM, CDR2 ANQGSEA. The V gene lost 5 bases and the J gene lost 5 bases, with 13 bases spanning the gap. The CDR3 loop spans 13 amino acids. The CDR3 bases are TGCAGCGTTAAGGAACAGGCTGATCAGCCCCAGCATTTT. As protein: CSVKEQADQPQHF. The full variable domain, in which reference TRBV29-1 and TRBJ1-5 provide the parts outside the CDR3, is SAVISQKPSRDICQRGTSLTIQCQVDSQVTMMFWYRQQPGQSLTLIATANQGSEATYESGFVIDKFPISRPNLTFSTLTVSNMSPEDSSIYLCSVKEQADQPQHFGDGTRLSIL.

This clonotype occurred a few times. CDR3 in DNA: TGCAGTGCTAGCCGACTAGTTCAACCAGATACGCAGTATTTT. It translates to CSASRLVQPDTQYF. The rearrangement links TRBV20-1 to TRBJ2-3, with D maybe TRBD2 (6 bases). The CDR3 is made up of 14 amino acids. CDR1 is DFQATT, CDR2 SNEGSKA, per germline (reference sequence). Trimming took off 3 bases at V and 4 bases at J, with 14 bases between the two ends.

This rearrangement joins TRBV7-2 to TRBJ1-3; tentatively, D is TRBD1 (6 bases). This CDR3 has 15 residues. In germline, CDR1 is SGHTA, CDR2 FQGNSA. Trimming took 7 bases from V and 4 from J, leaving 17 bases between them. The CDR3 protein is CASTKRGAMGNTIYF. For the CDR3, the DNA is TGTGCCAGCACCAAACGGGGGGCTATGGGAAACACCATATATTTT.

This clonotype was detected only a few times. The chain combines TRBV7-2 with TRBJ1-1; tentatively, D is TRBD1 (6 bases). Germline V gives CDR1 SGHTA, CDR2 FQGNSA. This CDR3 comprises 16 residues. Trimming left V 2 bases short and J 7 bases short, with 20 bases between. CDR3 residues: CASSLSSSPGQLEAFF. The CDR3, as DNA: TGTGCCAGCAGCTTAAGTTCCTCGCCCGGACAGCTTGAAGCTTTCTTT.

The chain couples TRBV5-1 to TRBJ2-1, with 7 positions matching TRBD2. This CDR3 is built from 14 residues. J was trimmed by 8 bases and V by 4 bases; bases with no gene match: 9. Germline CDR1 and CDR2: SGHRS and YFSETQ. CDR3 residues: CASSQGRAGDEQFF. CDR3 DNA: TGCGCCAGCAGCCAAGGGAGGGCGGGAGATGAGCAGTTCTTC.

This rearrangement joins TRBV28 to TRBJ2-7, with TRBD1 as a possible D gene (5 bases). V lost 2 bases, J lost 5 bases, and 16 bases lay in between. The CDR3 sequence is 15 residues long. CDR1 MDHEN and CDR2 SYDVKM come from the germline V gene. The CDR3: CASSLLAGSRHEQYF. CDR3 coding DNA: TGTGCCAGCAGTTTACTGGCAGGGTCTCGTCACGAGCAGTACTTC.

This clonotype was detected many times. For the CDR3, the DNA is TGCGCCAGCAGACCCTGGACAGGAAACTACGAGCAGTACTTC. Encoded protein: CASRPWTGNYEQYF. This chain joins TRBV5-1 and TRBJ2-7, with TRBD1 matching 7 bases. Germline V CDR1 and CDR2: SGHRS, YFSETQ. The ends lost 5 bases at V and 3 bases at J; junction bases unmatched: 8. The CDR3 has 14 amino acids.

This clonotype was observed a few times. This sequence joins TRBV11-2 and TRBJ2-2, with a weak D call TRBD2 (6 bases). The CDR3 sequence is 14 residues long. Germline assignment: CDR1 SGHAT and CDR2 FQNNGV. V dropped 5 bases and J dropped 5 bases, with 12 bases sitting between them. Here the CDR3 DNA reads TGTGCCAGCAGCATGGTCCGGGAGACCGGGGAGCTGTTTTTT. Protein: CASSMVRETGELFF. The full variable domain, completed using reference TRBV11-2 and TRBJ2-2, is EAGVAQSPRYKIIEKRQSVAFWCNPISGHATLYWYQQILGQGPKLLIQFQNNGVVDDSQLPKDRFSAERLKGVDSTLKIQPAKLEDSAVYLCASSMVRETGELFFGEGSRLTVL.

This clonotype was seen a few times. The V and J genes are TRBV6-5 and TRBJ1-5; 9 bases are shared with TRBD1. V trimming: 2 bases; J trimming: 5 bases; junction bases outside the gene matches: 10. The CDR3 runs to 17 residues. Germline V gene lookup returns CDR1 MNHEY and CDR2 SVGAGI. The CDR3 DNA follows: TGTGCCAGCAGTTACGGACAGGGGATGGGGTCCCATCAGCCCCAGCATTTT. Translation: CASSYGQGMGSHQPQHF.

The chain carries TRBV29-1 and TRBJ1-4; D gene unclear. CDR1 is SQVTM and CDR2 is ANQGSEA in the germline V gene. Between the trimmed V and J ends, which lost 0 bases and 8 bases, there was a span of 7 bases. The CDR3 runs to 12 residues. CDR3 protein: CSVEDRGEKLFF. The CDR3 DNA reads TGCAGCGTTGAAGATCGGGGAGAAAAACTGTTTTTT.

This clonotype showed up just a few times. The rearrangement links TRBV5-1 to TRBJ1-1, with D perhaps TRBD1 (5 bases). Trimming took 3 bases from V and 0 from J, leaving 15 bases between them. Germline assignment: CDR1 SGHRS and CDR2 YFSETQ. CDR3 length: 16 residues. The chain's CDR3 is CASSSDGGRVNTEAFF. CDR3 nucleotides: TGCGCCAGCAGCTCGGACGGCGGCAGGGTGAACACTGAAGCTTTCTTT.

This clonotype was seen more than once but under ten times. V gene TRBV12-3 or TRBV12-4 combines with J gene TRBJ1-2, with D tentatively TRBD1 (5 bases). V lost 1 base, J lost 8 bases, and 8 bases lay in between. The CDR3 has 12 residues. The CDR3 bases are TGTGCCAGCAGTTTAGGAGGGGTCGGCTACACCTTC. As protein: CASSLGGVGYTF.